This T cell receptor (beta chain) was obtained from a study of Ad26.COV2.S vaccination and SARS-CoV-2 variants. Study-level points and caveats: Recipients of either vaccine or placebo displayed similar breadth of non-spike TCRs. Substantial breadth in spike-specific CD8+ and CD4+ T cell responses was reportedly seen after vaccination. The TCR-based breadth and depth measures might underestimate overall T cell responses. The placebo group had lower spike-specific TCR breadth than the vaccine recipients did.

Method: immunoSEQ multiplex PCR; TCRdb's copy keeps in-frame clones and lacks some. The sample includes 150,000 to 200,000 clones, around 85% of them seen just once. With 2 bases removed from V and 3 bases from J, the gap between germline ends came to 6 bases. Germline lookup yields CDR1 LNHNV and CDR2 YYDKDF (reference sequence). The CDR3 loop spans 13 amino acids. With respect to this clone: Its antigen is not identified.

The chain has TRBV15 and TRBJ2-3; D call uncertain. The material was peripheral blood, obtained after recovery from COVID-19. The origin of this receptor is a human donor who had recovered from COVID-19. CDR3 in amino acids: CATSRPGTDTQYF. The CDR3 DNA follows: TGTGCCACCAGCAGACCCGGGACAGATACGCAGTATTTT.